The sequence of this TCR beta chain was determined in a study of tumor-infiltrating lymphocytes in primary liver carcinoma (dated by TCRdb to 2015 to 2018). Describing the broader study: Of the five patients, three men and two women aged 30 to 69 years, four had hepatocellular carcinoma and one had combined HCC and intrahepatic cholangiocarcinoma. The five patients had tumors staged T1-T3 N0M0, with maximum diameters ranging from about 4.2 to 10 cm. Samples yielded roughly 3.65 to 7.13 million productive TCRbeta reads; read depth did not differ significantly between tissue types. Across five regions of each liver tumor, along with adjacent normal tissue and blood, the study brought together TCRbeta repertoire sequencing, expression microarrays and whole-exome sequencing. A total of 35 or so specimens from 5 patients went through TCRbeta repertoire sequencing, namely 25 tumor regions, 5 adjacent noncancerous liver tissues and 5 peripheral blood samples. To link TCRbeta repertoire diversity to the local molecular phenotype, the approximately 24 tumor region samples were profiled with Agilent mRNA microarrays. Reproducibility between technical replicate repertoires was high, with correlation coefficients above 0.98 and mean shared-clone rates near 0.89.

TCRbeta-specific cDNA was reverse-transcribed from 500 ng total RNA using a constant-region primer and ProtoScript II reverse transcriptase. The TCRbeta libraries were prepared through three rounds of nested multiplex PCR following a slightly modified ARM-PCR procedure. Multiplex TRBV1-TRBV30 forward primers and a Cbeta reverse primer were used in the first two PCR rounds, each of which was run for approximately 11 cycles. A final 25-cycle PCR with Deep VentR polymerase added sample barcodes and Illumina adapters. Amplicons of 200-500 bp were gel-purified with a QIAquick gel extraction kit before sequencing. An Illumina HiSeq 2500 was used to sequence the TCRbeta amplicons with 250-bp paired-end reads. Regarding the original processing steps: To recover full CDR3 sequences, reads were quality-trimmed using Trimmomatic v0.33 and paired reads were then merged using FLASH v1.2.11. MiGEC v1.2.1b assigned V, D and J germline segments to the rearranged TCRbeta sequences. Clonotype statistics, along with Shannon-Wiener diversity indices, were calculated using VDJtools v1.0.0. To reduce sampling bias, subsequent analyses other than the diversity analysis used only the 250 most abundant clonotypes in each sample. In TCRdb, the public reads were trimmed at Q25 with fastp and aligned with MiXCR, with productive beta chains retained. Here each entry gathers all rows of one CDR3 protein and keeps the most common genes and DNA. The V and J calls reflect TCRdb's pipeline rather than the authors' work. The sample table records around 40,000 distinct CDR3 sequences; 73% of these occur just once. The leading ten clones occupy about a fifth of the sample.

As concerns this clonotype: The antigen it recognizes is unknown. The junction shows a germline mismatch at one end, possibly a read error.

Without any cell sorting, total RNA and DNA were extracted together from about 20-30 mg of bulk tissue using the AllPrep DNA/RNA mini kit. Surgical resection was performed in China between 2015 and early 2016 on roughly 5 patients with histopathologically diagnosed primary liver carcinoma. At the time of sampling, the patients had chronic HBV infection and had not received any treatment. Five spatially separated regions were sampled per tumor: superior, inferior, left-lateral and right-lateral poles, plus the tumor centre. More than 75% viable tumor cells were found by histology in every tumor sample. Fresh tumor and adjacent tissue pieces were bisected; one half was stored in RNAlater at -80°C, the other sent for histology. Study-wide findings and limitations: Only roughly 7-25% of top clones appeared in all five regions of a tumor, which suggests that tumor-infiltrating T cells are spatially heterogeneous. Repertoire overlap was found to be higher between tumor regions (mean approximately 35%) than between tumor-adjacent (around 17%) or tumor-blood (about 15%) pairs, consistent with antigen-driven expansion. Comparison of CD4+ and CD8+ T cell repertoires was precluded by the use of bulk unsorted samples. With just five or six patients in the study, the authors point out that the findings should be validated in a larger study. The top 250 clones made up a significantly larger repertoire fraction in tumors than in blood (p = 0.039). Only the TCR beta chain was sequenced, which likely underestimates true repertoire diversity because unpaired alpha chains were not captured.

Based on the germline V gene, the CDR1 and CDR2 sequences are SGHNT and YENEEA. The CDR3 runs 14 amino acids, cysteine and phenylalanine included. Of the read, only the CDR3 DNA is kept; its 42 bases are in frame from base 1. The sequence links TRBV11-3 to TRBJ2-1; no confident D gene assignment can be made. This TCR was recovered from a middle-aged man with primary liver carcinoma and hepatitis B virus infection. Input material: liver tumor tissue from sampling region 2. The sample's cell subset or site label, in plain terms: tumor region T2, inferior pole. In nucleotides, the sequence is TGTGCCAGCAGCTTTGGCGTCTCGAACAATGAGCACTTCTTT. The translation is CASSFGVSNNEHFF.